This T cell receptor (beta chain) stems from a study of T cell repertoires in cytomegalovirus infection. About the study: Both a matching HLA type and CMV infection were indicated by public TCR beta signatures.

The CDR3 runs to 14 residues. Per the germline V gene, CDR1 is SEHNR and CDR2 is FQNEAQ (reference sequence). Trimming stripped 6 bases from V and 7 bases from J, with 15 bases between. This clonotype has a handful of counts. What it binds is unknown. TCRdb redid the calling of the reads with MiXCR, one entry per CDR3 protein. Of a few hundred thousand distinct CDR3 sequences in the sample, roughly 46% are singletons; the top ten hold 43%. The V call is TRBV7-9, the J call TRBJ1-4; D remains ambiguous. Sequenced material: cultured PBMCs, taken from culture after CMV antigen stimulation. The clonotype comes from a human donor in good health (CMV status not recorded). Some clones in this sample may be carry-over from other donors' samples. This CDR3 is CASRRRGRGEKLFF. The CDR3 nucleotides read TGTGCCAGCAGGAGGAGAGGGCGAGGTGAAAAACTGTTTTTT. The full variable domain, rest sourced from reference TRBV7-9 and TRBJ1-4, is DTGVSQNPRHKITKRGQNVTFRCDPISEHNRLYWYRQTLGQGPEFLTYFQNEAQLEKSRLLSDRFSAERPKGSFSTLEIQRTEQGDSAMYLCASRRRGRGEKLFFGSGTQLSVL.